This T cell receptor beta chain came from a study of blood T cell repertoires in COVID-19. Study summary: Acute and convalescent COVID-19 specimens originated in the United States, Italy and Spain. T cells, B-cell-depleted T cells, or PBMCs supplied cDNA or gDNA.

Sequencing was performed with immunoSEQ multiplex PCR; in TCRdb, only in-frame clones are kept and a portion is missing. The sample contains some 320,000 clones, around 87% of which appear only once. With V trimmed by 11 bases and J by 1 base, 10 bases remained unmatched. Germline lookup yields CDR1 WSHSY and CDR2 SAAADI. The CDR3 has 15 amino acids. Sequenced material: PBMCs or T cells enriched from blood (not recorded which). This chain joins TRBV10-2 and TRBJ2-3; 9 positions match TRBD2. This sequence was found in a woman aged 30 to 39 who had recovered from COVID-19. CDR3 amino acids: CAASSGGHGTDTQYF. CDR3 nucleotides: TGCGCCGCCTCGAGCGGGGGGCACGGCACAGATACGCAGTATTTT.